The sequence of this T cell receptor (beta chain) was determined in a study of shared clonotypes between healthy human individuals. Study in general: CD4 naive cells filled three plates per donor, CD4 memory three, CD8 naive two and CD8 memory one.

Notes on the study in general: Sample collection involved blood only; tissue repertoires are likely different. Memory subsets had estimated richness that was generally smaller than that of naive subsets.

The CDR3 is 11 residues long. V was pared by 7 bases and J by 6 bases, with 12 bases between. Per the germline V gene, CDR1 is DFQATT and CDR2 is SNEGSKA (reference sequence). The protocol was immunoSEQ multiplex PCR, while the TCRdb copy is restricted to in-frame clones and leaves out a portion. This table holds over a million clones, more than 75% found once. This clone came up many times. Antigen specificity is unknown. The sequenced sample consisted of memory CD4+ T cells from PBMCs. The subset: CD45RA-negative fraction. The receptor's source is a man between 18 and 29 years old in good health. Some clones in this sample may be carry-over from other donors' samples. The rearrangement uses TRBV20-1 and TRBJ1-2; tentative D call: TRBD1 (6 bases). DNA for the CDR3: TGCAGTGTCGACCGGGGGCATGGCTACACCTTC. Translating gives CSVDRGHGYTF.